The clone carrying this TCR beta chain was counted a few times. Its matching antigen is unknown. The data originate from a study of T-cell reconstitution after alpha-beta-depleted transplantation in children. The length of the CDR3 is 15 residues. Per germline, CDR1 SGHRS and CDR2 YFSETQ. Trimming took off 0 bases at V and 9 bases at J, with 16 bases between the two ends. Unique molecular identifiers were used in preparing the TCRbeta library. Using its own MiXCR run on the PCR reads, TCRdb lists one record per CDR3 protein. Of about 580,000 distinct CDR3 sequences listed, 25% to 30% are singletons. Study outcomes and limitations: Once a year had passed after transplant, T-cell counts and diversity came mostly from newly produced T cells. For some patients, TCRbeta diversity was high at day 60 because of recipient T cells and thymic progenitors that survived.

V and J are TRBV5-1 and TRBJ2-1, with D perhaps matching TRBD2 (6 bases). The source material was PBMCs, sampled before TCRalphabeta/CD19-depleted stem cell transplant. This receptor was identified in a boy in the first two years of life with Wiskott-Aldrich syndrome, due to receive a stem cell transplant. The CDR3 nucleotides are TGCGCCAGCAGCTTGGTAGTCTCGGAGGGCGGTGAGCAGTTCTTC. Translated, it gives CASSLVVSEGGEQFF.